A single sample is the source of the 19 T cell receptor beta chains below, sequenced in a study of neurological immune-mediated disorders (dated by TCRdb to between 2018 and 2021). Library prep was done by 5' RACE. Sequenced using an Illumina HiSeq 2500. TCRdb trimmed public reads at Q25 via fastp, called clones via MiXCR and kept in-frame beta chains. Identical CDR3 protein sequences are pooled into one entry, listed with their most common genes and DNA. Counted in this sample were 60,000 to 80,000 distinct CDR3 sequences; under 5.5% of them appeared once. Around 3.4% of the sample is held by the ten biggest clonotypes. The source material was PBMCs. These receptors all come from a woman aged 45 to 65 with multiple sclerosis.

This clonotype occurred many times. This rearrangement joins TRBV7-8 to TRBJ1-5, with TRBD1 identical over 9 bases. The V segment lost 5 bases and the J segment 6 bases; nucleotides outside the gene matches: 8. Germline V gene sequence: CDR1 SGHVS, CDR2 FQNEAQ. The CDR3 covers 15 residues. In DNA form, the CDR3 reads TGTGCCAGCAGCATCAGGACAGGGGCTGTTCAGCCCCAGCATTTT. Its protein is CASSIRTGAVQPQHF.

This clonotype was detected many times. V usage is TRBV5-5 and J usage is TRBJ2-3; 9 positions match TRBD2. After removal of 1 base from V and 0 bases from J, the junction contained 6 bases not matched to a gene. Germline CDR1 is SGHKS and CDR2 is YYEKEE (reference sequence). This CDR3 contains 17 residues. This CDR3 is CASSLRAAGGSTDTQYF. CDR3 nucleotides: TGTGCCAGCAGCTTGCGAGCGGCGGGGGGGAGCACAGATACGCAGTATTTT.

At least ten counts were recorded for this clonotype. The chain combines TRBV29-1 with TRBJ1-3; tentatively, D is TRBD1 (6 bases). Trimming left V 5 bases short and J 1 base short, with 18 bases between. The CDR3 has 16 amino acids. Per the germline V gene, CDR1 is SQVTM and CDR2 is ANQGSEA. This CDR3 reads CSVLPTRGTSGNTIYF. The DNA of the CDR3 is TGCAGCGTTCTCCCAACTAGGGGGACGTCTGGAAACACCATATATTTT.

At least ten counts were recorded for this clonotype. This chain links TRBV5-1 with TRBJ1-1; 10 positions agree with TRBD1. The germline V gene has CDR1 SGHRS and CDR2 YFSETQ. The CDR3 totals 16 residues. V gave up 3 bases and J gave up 7 bases; unmatched junction bases: 12. This CDR3 reads CASSSSPGQGLYEAFF. The CDR3 DNA reads as TGCGCCAGCAGCTCCTCACCGGGACAGGGGCTATATGAAGCTTTCTTT.

This clonotype showed up many times. The chain links TRBV5-5 to TRBJ2-6; D is unclear. V gave up 4 bases and J gave up 1 base, with 9 bases separating them. The CDR3 is made up of 15 amino acids. CDR1 is SGHKS and CDR2 is YYEKEE in the germline V gene (reference sequence). CDR3 in amino acids: CASSPSRSGANVLTF. The DNA for the CDR3 is TGTGCCAGCAGCCCCTCCAGGTCTGGGGCCAACGTCCTGACTTTC.

This clonotype was recorded at least ten times. The chain combines TRBV20-1 with TRBJ2-7; 8 positions agree with TRBD1. The CDR3 is 15 residues long. Germline CDR1 DFQATT, CDR2 SNEGSKA (reference sequence). V trimming: 6 bases; J trimming: 3 bases; junction bases outside the gene matches: 13. CDR3 loop: CSARHRQGSSYEQYF. DNA of the CDR3: TGCAGTGCAAGGCACCGACAGGGGTCTAGCTACGAGCAGTACTTC.

This clonotype was seen many times. The chain uses TRBV5-1 and TRBJ2-7; 10 nucleotides align to TRBD1. After removal of 4 bases from V and 4 bases from J, the junction contained 5 bases not matched to a gene. Germline lookup yields CDR1 SGHRS and CDR2 YFSETQ. This CDR3 is 14 amino acids long. The CDR3 bases are TGCGCCAGCAGCGGGACAGGGGACTGGTACGAGCAGTACTTC. It translates to CASSGTGDWYEQYF.

This clonotype was observed many times. The chain recombines TRBV18 with TRBJ2-3; D is ambiguous. Trimming removed 2 bases from V and 3 bases from J, with 6 bases in between. In germline, CDR1 is KGHSH, CDR2 LQKENI. The CDR3 is made up of 13 amino acids. CDR3 nucleotides: TGTGCCAGCTCACCAAGCATTACAGATACGCAGTATTTT. This translates into CASSPSITDTQYF.

This clonotype was seen at least ten times. V gene TRBV6-5 combines with J gene TRBJ2-5; 9 nucleotides line up with TRBD1. Germline V gives CDR1 MNHEY, CDR2 SVGAGI. The CDR3 runs to 16 residues. Trimming cost V 4 bases and J 6 bases; bases outside gene matches: 12. The CDR3 spells CASSLPLDRGRKTQYF. CDR3 nucleotides: TGTGCCAGCAGTTTGCCCCTGGACAGGGGTAGGAAGACCCAGTACTTC.

This clonotype has at least ten counts. CDR3 DNA: TGCAGTGCTATGGAATATAGCAATCAGCCCCAGCATTTT. Amino acids: CSAMEYSNQPQHF. The rearrangement uses TRBV20-1 and TRBJ1-5; the D is unclear. This CDR3 comprises 13 residues. Trimming removed 4 bases from V and 0 bases from J, with 7 bases in between. CDR1 and CDR2 (germline): DFQATT, SNEGSKA (reference sequence).

This clonotype occurred many times. J is TRBJ2-1 and V is TRBV24-1; 7 nucleotides align to TRBD1. CDR3 length: 15 amino acids. The germline V gene has CDR1 KGHDR and CDR2 SFDVKD. V dropped 3 bases and J dropped 3; count of bases not matched to a gene: 4. The CDR3 here is CATSDARTGYNEQFF. DNA of the CDR3: TGTGCCACCAGTGATGCCCGGACAGGCTACAATGAGCAGTTCTTC.

As to this clonotype: A much larger clonotype is one base distant, so this may be a read error. The rearrangement links TRBV12-3 or TRBV12-4 to TRBJ2-3; TRBD2 agrees at 9 bases. This CDR3 has 14 residues. The CDR3 DNA sequence: TGTGCCAGCACCCTGACTAGCGGTTCAGATACGCTGTATTTT. Translating gives CASTLTSGSDTLYF.

This clonotype came up many times. The chain is built from TRBV5-1 and TRBJ2-3; 13 bases match TRBD2. This CDR3 region has 15 residues. The V gene's germline CDR1 is SGHRS and CDR2 YFSETQ. V dropped 4 bases and J dropped 8; count of bases not matched to a gene: 7. DNA for the CDR3: TGCGCCAGCAGCCAACCTACTAGCGGGGGGGGTACGCAGTATTTT. Amino acids: CASSQPTSGGGTQYF.

This clonotype was detected only a few times. The genes are TRBV29-1 and TRBJ2-2; the D is unclear. Germline values: CDR1 SQVTM, CDR2 ANQGSEA. The CDR3 sequence is 11 residues long. Trimming removed 4 bases from V and 1 base from J, with 1 base in between. CDR3 sequence (DNA): TGCAGCGTTGGGAACACCGGGGAGCTGTTTTTT. Translation: CSVGNTGELFF.

This clonotype was found many times. The V call is TRBV4-2, the J call TRBJ2-5; the D is unclear. Trimming took off 0 bases at V and 4 bases at J, with 15 bases between the two ends. The germline CDR1 and CDR2 sequences are LGHNA and YNFKEQ. The CDR3 covers 16 residues. The CDR3 DNA reads TGTGCCAGCAGCCAAGAAGGCCCCCCGGCCGCAGAGACCCAGTACTTC. Encoded protein: CASSQEGPPAAETQYF.

This clonotype has at least ten counts. The V and J genes are TRBV11-2 and TRBJ2-5; a possible D gene is TRBD1 (6 bases). Germline assignment: CDR1 SGHAT and CDR2 FQNNGV. Trimming stripped 3 bases from V and 2 bases from J, with 10 bases between. This CDR3 has 14 residues. In nucleotides, the CDR3 is TGTGCCAGCAGCTTTAACAGGGTGCAAGAGACCCAGTACTTC. It is translated as CASSFNRVQETQYF.

This clonotype was observed many times. The chain is built from TRBV28 and TRBJ2-7; the D is unclear. Trimming left V 6 bases short and J 0 bases short, with 9 bases between. From germline, CDR1 is MDHEN and CDR2 SYDVKM. This CDR3 has 13 amino acids. The CDR3 reads CASRAVVSYEQYF. The CDR3 coding sequence is TGTGCCAGCAGGGCAGTAGTCTCCTACGAGCAGTACTTC.

This clonotype was counted at least ten times. The chain combines TRBV20-1 with TRBJ2-3, with D possibly TRBD1 on 7 matching bases. The V end lost 4 bases, the J end lost 9 bases, and 20 bases lay between the germline ends. Germline CDR1 reads DFQATT; CDR2 reads SNEGSKA (reference sequence). The length of the CDR3 is 14 residues. The CDR3 protein is CSAIPSRGAGTQYF. The CDR3 DNA reads as TGCAGTGCTATCCCCTCCAGGGGGGCAGGGACGCAGTATTTT.

In this sample, this clonotype turned up many times. The chain couples TRBV12-3 or TRBV12-4 to TRBJ2-3, with D perhaps matching TRBD1 or TRBD2 (5 bases each). Trimming pared 8 bases from V and 5 bases from J, leaving 17 bases between. The CDR3 is made up of 14 amino acids. CDR3 DNA: TGTGCCAGCGAGATCTCGGGGCGCAGAGATACGCAGTATTTT. Translating gives CASEISGRRDTQYF.